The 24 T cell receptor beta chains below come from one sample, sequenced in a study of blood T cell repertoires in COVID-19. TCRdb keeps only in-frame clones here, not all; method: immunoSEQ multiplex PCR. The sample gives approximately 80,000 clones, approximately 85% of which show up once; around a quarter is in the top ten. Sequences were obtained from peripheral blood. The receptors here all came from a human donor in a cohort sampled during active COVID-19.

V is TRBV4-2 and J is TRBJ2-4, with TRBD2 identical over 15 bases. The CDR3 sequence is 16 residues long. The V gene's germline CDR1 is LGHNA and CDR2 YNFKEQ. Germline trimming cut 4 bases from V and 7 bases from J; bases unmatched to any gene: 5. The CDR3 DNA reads TGTGCCAGCAGCCGGACTAGCGGGGGGGCCACGAACATTCAGTACTTC. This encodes CASSRTSGGATNIQYF.

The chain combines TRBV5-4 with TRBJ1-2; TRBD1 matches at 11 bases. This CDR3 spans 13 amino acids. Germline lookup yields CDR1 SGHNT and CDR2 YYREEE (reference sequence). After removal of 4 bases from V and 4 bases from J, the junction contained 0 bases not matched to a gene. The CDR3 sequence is CASSGTGGYGYTF. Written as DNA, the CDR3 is TGTGCCAGCAGCGGGACAGGGGGCTATGGCTACACCTTC.

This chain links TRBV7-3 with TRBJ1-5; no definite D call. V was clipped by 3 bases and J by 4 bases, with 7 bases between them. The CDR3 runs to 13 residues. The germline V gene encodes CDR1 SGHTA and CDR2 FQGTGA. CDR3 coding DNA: TGTGCCAGCAGCTTCGACGGGAATCAGCCCCAGCATTTT. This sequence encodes CASSFDGNQPQHF.

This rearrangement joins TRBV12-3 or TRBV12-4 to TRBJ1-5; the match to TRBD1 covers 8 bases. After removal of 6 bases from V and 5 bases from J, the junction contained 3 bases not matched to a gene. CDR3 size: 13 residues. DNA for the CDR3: TGTGCCAGCAGCCAGACAGGGGATCAGCCCCAGCATTTT. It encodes CASSQTGDQPQHF.

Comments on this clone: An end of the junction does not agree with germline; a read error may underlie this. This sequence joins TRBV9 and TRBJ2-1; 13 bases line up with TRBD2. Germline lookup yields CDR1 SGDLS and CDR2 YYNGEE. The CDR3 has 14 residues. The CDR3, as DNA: TGTGCCAGCAGCGACGGGACTAGCGGGAATGTGCAGTTCTTC. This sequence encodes CASSDGTSGNVQFF.

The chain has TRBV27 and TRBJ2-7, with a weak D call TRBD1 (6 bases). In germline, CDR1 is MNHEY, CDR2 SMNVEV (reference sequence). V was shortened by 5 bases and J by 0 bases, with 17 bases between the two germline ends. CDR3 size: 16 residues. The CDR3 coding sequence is TGTGCCAGCAGTCAAGAGGGACACCGAAGCTCCTACGAGCAGTACTTC. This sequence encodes CASSQEGHRSSYEQYF.

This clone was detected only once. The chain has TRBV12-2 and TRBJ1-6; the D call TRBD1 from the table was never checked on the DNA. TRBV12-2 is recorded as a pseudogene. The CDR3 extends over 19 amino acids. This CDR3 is CASRSRGTGGAKDNSPLHF. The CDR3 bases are TGTGCAAGTCGCTCACGGGGGACAGGGGGCGCTAAGGATAATTCACCCCTCCACTTT.

The DNA of the CDR3 is TGCGCCAGCAGCCCCGGGACAGCGGATTTGAGGGCTTTCTTT. It is translated as CASSPGTADLRAFF. The rearrangement joins TRBV5-1 to TRBJ1-1; TRBD1 matches at 7 bases. Germline V gene data show CDR1 as SGHRS and CDR2 as YFSETQ. The CDR3 sequence is 14 residues long. The ends lost 4 bases at V and 11 bases at J; junction bases unmatched: 14.

Here the CDR3 reads CAWRGEGTEAFF. As DNA, the CDR3 is TGTGCCTGGAGGGGTGAGGGAACTGAAGCTTTCTTT. V usage is TRBV30 and J usage is TRBJ1-1; D unresolved. Per germline, CDR1 GTSNPN and CDR2 SVGIG (reference sequence). The CDR3 has 12 amino acids. Between the trimmed V and J ends, which lost 3 bases and 5 bases, there was a span of 10 bases.

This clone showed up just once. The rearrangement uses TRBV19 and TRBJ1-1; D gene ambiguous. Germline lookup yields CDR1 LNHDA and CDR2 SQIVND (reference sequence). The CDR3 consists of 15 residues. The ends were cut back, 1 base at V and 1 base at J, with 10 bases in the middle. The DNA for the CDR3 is TGTGCCAGTAGTATAGGGTTTGGCTGGAACACTGAAGCTTTCTTT. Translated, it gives CASSIGFGWNTEAFF.

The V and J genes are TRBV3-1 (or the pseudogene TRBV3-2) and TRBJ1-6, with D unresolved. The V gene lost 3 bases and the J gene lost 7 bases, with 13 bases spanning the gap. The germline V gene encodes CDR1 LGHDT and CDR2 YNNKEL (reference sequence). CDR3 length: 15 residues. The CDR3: CASSHLGSANSPLHF. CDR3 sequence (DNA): TGTGCCAGCAGCCATCTCGGAAGCGCAAATTCACCCCTCCACTTT.

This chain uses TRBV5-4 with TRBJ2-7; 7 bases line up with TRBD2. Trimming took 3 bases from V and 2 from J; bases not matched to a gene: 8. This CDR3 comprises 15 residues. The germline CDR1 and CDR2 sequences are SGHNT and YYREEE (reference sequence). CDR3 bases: TGTGCCAGCAGCTCCCCGAGCGGGGTCGCCTACGAGCAGTACTTC. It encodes CASSSPSGVAYEQYF. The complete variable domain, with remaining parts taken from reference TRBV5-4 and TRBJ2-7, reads ETGVTQSPTHLIKTRGQQVTLRCSSQSGHNTVSWYQQALGQGPQFIFQYYREEENGRGNFPPRFSGLQFPNYSSELNVNALELDDSALYLCASSSPSGVAYEQYFGPGTRLTVT.

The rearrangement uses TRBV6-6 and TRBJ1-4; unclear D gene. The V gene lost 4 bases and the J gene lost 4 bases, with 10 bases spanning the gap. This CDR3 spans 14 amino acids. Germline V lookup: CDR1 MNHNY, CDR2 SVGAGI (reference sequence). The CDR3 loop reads CASSLPGVNEKLFF. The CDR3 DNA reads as TGTGCCAGCAGTTTGCCGGGTGTTAATGAAAAACTGTTTTTT.

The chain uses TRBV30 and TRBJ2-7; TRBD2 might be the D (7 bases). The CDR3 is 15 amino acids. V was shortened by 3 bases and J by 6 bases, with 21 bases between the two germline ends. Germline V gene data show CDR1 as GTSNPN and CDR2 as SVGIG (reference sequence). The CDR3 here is CAWSEGERGGSEQYF. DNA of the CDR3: TGTGCCTGGAGCGAAGGCGAGAGGGGGGGCAGCGAGCAGTACTTC.

CDR3 sequence: CAWSPGQSGNTIYF. In DNA, the CDR3 is TGTGCCTGGAGTCCGGGACAGTCTGGAAACACCATATATTTT. The rearrangement links TRBV30 to TRBJ1-3; 7 bases align to TRBD1. The germline V gene encodes CDR1 GTSNPN and CDR2 SVGIG (reference sequence). The J segment lost 1 base and the V segment lost 2 bases, leaving 2 bases of the junction unmatched. This CDR3 is 14 amino acids long.

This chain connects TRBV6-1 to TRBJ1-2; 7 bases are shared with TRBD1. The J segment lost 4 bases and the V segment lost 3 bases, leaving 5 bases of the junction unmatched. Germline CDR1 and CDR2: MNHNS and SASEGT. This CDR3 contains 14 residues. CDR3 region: CASSDRDSLYGYTF. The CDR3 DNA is TGTGCCAGCAGTGACCGGGACAGTCTCTATGGCTACACCTTC.

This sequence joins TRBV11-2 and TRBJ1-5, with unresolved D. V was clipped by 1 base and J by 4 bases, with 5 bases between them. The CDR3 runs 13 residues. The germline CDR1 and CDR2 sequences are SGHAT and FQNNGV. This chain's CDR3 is CASSLGENQPQHF. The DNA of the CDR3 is TGTGCCAGCAGCTTAGGGGAGAATCAGCCCCAGCATTTT.

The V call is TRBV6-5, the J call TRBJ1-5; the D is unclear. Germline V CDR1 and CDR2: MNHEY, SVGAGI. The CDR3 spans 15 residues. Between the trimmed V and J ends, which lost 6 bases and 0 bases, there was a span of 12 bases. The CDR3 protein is CASRPRPYSNQPQHF. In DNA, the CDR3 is TGTGCCAGCAGGCCGCGGCCTTATAGCAATCAGCCCCAGCATTTT.

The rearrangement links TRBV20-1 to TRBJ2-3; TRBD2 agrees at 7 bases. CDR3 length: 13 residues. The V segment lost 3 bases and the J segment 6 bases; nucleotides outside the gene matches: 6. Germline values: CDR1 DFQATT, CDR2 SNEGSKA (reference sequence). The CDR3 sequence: CSASRDYVDTQYF. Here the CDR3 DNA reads TGCAGTGCTAGTCGGGACTACGTGGATACGCAGTATTTT.

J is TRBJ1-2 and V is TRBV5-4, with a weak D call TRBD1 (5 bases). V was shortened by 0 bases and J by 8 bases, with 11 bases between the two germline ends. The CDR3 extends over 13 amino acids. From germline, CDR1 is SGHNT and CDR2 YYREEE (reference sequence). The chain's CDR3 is CASSLVDTLGYTF. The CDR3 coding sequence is TGTGCCAGCAGCTTGGTGGACACGCTGGGCTACACCTTC.

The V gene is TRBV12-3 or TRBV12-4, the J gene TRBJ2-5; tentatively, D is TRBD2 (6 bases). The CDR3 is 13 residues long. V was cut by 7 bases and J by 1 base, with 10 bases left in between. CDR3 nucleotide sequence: TGTGCCAGCATGGGGACTTTCCAAGAGACCCAGTACTTC. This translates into CASMGTFQETQYF.

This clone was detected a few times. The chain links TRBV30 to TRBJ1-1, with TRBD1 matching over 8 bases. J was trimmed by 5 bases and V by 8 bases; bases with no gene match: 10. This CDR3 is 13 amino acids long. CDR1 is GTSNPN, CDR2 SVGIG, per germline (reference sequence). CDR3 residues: CARNDRGRTEAFF. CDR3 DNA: TGTGCCCGTAACGACAGGGGTAGGACTGAAGCTTTCTTT. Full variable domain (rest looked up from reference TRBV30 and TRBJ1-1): SQTIHQWPATLVQPVGSPLSLECTVEGTSNPNLYWYRQAAGRGLQLLFYSVGIGQISSEVPQNLSASRPQDRQFILSSKKLLLSDSGFYLCARNDRGRTEAFFGQGTRLTVV.

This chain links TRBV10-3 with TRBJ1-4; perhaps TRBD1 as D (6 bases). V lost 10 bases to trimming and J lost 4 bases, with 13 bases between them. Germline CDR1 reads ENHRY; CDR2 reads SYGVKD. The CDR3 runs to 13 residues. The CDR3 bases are TGTGCCACTTCGACAGGCTTTAATGAAAAACTGTTTTTT. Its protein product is CATSTGFNEKLFF.

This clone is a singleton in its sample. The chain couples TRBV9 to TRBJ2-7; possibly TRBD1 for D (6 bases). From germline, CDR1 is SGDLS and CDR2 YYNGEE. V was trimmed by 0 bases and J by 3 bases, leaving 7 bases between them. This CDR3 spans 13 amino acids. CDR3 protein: CASSVETGYEQYF. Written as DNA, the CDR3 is TGTGCCAGCAGCGTAGAGACAGGCTACGAGCAGTACTTC.